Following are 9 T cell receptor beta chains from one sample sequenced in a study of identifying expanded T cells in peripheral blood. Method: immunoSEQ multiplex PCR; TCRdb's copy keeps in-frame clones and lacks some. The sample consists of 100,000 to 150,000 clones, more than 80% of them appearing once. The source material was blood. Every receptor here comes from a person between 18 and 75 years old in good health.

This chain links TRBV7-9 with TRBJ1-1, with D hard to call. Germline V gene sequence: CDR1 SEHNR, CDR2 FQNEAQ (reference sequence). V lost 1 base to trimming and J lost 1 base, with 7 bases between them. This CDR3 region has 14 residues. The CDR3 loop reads CASSLDSGNTEAFF. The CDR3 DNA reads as TGTGCCAGCAGCTTAGACAGCGGGAACACTGAAGCTTTCTTT.

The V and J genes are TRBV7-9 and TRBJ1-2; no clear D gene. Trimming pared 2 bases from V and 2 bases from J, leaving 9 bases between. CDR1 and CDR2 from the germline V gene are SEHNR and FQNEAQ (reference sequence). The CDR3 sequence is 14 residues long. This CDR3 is CASSLQAQNYGYTF. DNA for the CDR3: TGTGCCAGCAGCTTACAGGCACAGAACTATGGCTACACCTTC. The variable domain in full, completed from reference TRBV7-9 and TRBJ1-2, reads DTGVSQNPRHKITKRGQNVTFRCDPISEHNRLYWYRQTLGQGPEFLTYFQNEAQLEKSRLLSDRFSAERPKGSFSTLEIQRTEQGDSAMYLCASSLQAQNYGYTFGSGTRLTVV.

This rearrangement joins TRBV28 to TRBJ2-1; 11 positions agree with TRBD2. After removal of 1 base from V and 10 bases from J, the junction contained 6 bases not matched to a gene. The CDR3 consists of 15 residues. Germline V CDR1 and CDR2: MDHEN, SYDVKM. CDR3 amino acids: CASSLSASGGLEQFF. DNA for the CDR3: TGTGCCAGCAGTTTATCGGCTAGCGGGGGGTTAGAGCAGTTCTTC.

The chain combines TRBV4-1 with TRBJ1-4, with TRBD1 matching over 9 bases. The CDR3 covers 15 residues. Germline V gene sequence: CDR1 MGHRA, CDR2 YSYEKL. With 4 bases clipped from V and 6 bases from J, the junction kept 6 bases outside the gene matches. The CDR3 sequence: CASSPLGTGYEKLFF. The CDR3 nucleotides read TGCGCCAGCAGCCCCTTAGGGACAGGGTATGAAAAACTGTTTTTT.

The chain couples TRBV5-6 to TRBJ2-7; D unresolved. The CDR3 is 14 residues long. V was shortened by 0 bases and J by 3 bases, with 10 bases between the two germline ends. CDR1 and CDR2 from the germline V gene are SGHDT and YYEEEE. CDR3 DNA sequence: TGTGCCAGCAGCTTGGAAAGGGATATCTACGAGCAGTACTTC. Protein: CASSLERDIYEQYF.

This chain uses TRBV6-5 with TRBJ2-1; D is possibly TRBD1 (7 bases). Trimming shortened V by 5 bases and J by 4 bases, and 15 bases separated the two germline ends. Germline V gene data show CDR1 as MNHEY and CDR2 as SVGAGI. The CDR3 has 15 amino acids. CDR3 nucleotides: TGTGCCAGCAGTCGTGATCAGGGGGGTTACAATGAGCAGTTCTTC. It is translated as CASSRDQGGYNEQFF.

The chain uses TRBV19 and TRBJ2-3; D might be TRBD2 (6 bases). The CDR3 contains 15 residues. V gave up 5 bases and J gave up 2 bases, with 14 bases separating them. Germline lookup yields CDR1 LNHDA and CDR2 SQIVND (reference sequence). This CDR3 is CASSPTQDYTDTQYF. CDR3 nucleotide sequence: TGTGCCAGTAGTCCTACCCAGGACTACACAGATACGCAGTATTTT.

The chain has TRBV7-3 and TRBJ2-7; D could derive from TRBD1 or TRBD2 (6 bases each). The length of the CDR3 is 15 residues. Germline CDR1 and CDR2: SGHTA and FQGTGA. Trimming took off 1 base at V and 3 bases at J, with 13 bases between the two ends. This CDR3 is CASSLRGGQNYEQYF. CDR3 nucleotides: TGTGCCAGCAGCTTAAGGGGAGGACAGAACTACGAGCAGTACTTC.

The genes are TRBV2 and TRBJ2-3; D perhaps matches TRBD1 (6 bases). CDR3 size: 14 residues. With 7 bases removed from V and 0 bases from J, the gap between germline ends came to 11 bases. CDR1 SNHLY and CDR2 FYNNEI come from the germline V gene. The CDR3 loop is CASTSDSSTDTQYF. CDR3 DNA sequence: TGTGCCAGCACCTCGGACAGTAGCACAGATACGCAGTATTTT.